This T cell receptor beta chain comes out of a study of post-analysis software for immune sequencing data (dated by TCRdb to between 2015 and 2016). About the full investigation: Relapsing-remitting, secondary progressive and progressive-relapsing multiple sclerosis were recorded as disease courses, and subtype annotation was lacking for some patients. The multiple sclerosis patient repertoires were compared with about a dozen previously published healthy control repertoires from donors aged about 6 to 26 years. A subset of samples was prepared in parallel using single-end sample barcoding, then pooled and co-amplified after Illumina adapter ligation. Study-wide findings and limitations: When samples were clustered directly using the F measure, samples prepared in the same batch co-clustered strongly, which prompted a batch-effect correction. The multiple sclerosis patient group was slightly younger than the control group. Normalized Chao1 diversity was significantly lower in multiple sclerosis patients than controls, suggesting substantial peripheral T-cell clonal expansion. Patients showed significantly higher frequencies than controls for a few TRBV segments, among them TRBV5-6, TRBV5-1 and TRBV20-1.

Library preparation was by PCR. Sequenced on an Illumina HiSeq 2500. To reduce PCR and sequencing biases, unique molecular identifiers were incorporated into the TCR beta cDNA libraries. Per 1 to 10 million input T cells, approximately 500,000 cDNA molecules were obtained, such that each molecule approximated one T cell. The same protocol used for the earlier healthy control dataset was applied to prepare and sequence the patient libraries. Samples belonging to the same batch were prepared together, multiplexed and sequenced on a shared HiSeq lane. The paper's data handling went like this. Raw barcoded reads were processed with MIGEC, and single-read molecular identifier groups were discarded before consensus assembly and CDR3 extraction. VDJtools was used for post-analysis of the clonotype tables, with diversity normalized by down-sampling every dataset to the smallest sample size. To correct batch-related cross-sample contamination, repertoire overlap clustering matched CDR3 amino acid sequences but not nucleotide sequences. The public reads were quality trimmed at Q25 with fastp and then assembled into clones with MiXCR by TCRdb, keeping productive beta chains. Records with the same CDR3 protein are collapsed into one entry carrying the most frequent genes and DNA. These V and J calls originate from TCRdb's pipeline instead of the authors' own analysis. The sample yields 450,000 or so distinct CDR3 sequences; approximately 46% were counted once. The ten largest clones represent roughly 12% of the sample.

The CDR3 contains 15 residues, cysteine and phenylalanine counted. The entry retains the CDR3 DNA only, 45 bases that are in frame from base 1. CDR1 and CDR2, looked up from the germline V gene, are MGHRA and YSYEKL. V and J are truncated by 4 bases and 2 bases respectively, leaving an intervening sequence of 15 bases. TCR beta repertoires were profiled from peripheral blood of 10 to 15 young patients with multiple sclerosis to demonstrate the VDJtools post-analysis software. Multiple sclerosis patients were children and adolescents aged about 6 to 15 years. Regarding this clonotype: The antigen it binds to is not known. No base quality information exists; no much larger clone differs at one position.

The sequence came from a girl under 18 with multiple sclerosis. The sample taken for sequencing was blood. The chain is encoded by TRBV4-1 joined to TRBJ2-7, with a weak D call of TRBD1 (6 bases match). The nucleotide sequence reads TGCGCCAGCAGCCCCGGGCAGGGGCCCACCTACGAGCAGTACTTC. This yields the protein CASSPGQGPTYEQYF.